This is a list of T cell receptor beta chains from one sample in a study of cytomegalovirus exposure and HLA in healthy donors. The repertoire was sequenced with immunoSEQ multiplex PCR; TCRdb's copy has only in-frame clones and lacks some. Recorded for this sample: roughly 140,000 clones. Sequenced sample: PBMCs. These receptors all stem from a male donor in good health and CMV-seronegative. Both conserved end residues are trimmed from each CDR3. A D gene is named only where the DNA matches it firmly.

>TRBV15|TRBJ2-3|.
ATSRPGSTDTQY
>TRBV9|TRBJ2-6|TRBD1
ASSVVAGGTGANVLT
>TRBV5-1|TRBJ1-1|.
ASSYGVGSYTEAF
>TRBV20-1|TRBJ2-1|.
SAPEYNEQF
>TRBV5-1|TRBJ2-7|TRBD1
ASSLAGQSYEQY
>TRBV5-6|TRBJ1-1|.
ASSLVLADSTEAF
>TRBV29-1|TRBJ1-1|.
SVGLTYTEAF
>TRBV6-6|TRBJ2-3|.
ASSYSAKTIADTQY
>TRBV5-6|TRBJ1-5|TRBD1
ASRKRGLSNQPQH
>TRBV6-1|TRBJ2-7|TRBD2
ASSGLAGSSYEQY
>TRBV6-5|TRBJ1-2|TRBD1
ASTTGVYGYT
>TRBV9|TRBJ2-3|TRBD2
ASSKGLASTDTQY
>TRBV19|TRBJ1-2|.
ASSTGRGDYGYT
>TRBV12-5|TRBJ2-1|.
ASGLVGGVEQF
>TRBV19|TRBJ1-1|.
ASTPSARGNTEAF
>TRBV18|TRBJ1-5|.
ASSGGNSNQPQH
>TRBV28|TRBJ1-3|.
ASRSDLGDYGNTIY
>TRBV5-1|TRBJ2-1|.
ASSFSPLNEQF
>TRBV7-8|TRBJ2-1|.
ASSLNRNYNEQF
>TRBV30|TRBJ2-7|.
AWSPSRAPNEQY
>TRBV15|TRBJ2-5|.
ATSREDGFEGTQY
>TRBV6-1|TRBJ2-5|.
ASSAETGETQY
>TRBV7-2|TRBJ1-6|TRBD1
ASSLEQGGRSPLH
>TRBV5-6|TRBJ1-6|.
ASSLGGIDSPLH
>TRBV11-2|TRBJ1-2|.
ASSLFRAPNTNYGYT
>TRBV15|TRBJ2-7|.
ATSREISGTYEQY
>TRBV7-2|TRBJ1-2|.
ASSPGTYGYT
>TRBV5-1|TRBJ2-2|.
ASSLKTSGPANTGELF
>TRBV2|TRBJ1-1|.
ASSEAPGGVMNTEAF
>TRBV7-2|TRBJ2-7|TRBD1
ASNPGQLYEQY
>TRBV6-5|TRBJ1-2|.
ASRPRVTARGYT
>TRBV6-1|TRBJ1-5|TRBD1
ASSANDRGRRQPQH
>TRBV19|TRBJ2-5|.
ASSIGGEQETQY
>TRBV5-8|TRBJ1-1|.
ASSLGPGAF
>TRBV6-5|TRBJ1-2|.
ASSYKSGSAGYT
>TRBV6-5|TRBJ1-1|.
ASKGRVNTEAF
>TRBV4-2|TRBJ1-6|.
ASSQTTSSYNSPLH
>TRBV19|TRBJ1-1|.
ASSSLQALNTEAF
>TRBV30|TRBJ1-6|TRBD1
AWLGQGVSGSPLH
>TRBV28|TRBJ1-4|TRBD1
ASSGDRGLEKLF
>TRBV5-1|TRBJ1-1|.
ASSPNSGPLGTEAF
>TRBV7-9|TRBJ1-5|.
ASSFSRSNQPQH
>TRBV5-8|TRBJ1-5|TRBD1
ASRQTGASSNQPQH
>TRBV28|TRBJ1-4|.
ASSPGQTNEKLF
>TRBV5-6|TRBJ1-2|.
ASGAGGLYGYT
>TRBV19|TRBJ1-1|.
ASSLPYIAEAF
>TRBV5-4|TRBJ2-2|.
ASSLGLDTGELF
>TRBV20-1|TRBJ1-1|.
SARRDRGAF
>TRBV5-6|TRBJ1-2|.
ASSSGQGYT